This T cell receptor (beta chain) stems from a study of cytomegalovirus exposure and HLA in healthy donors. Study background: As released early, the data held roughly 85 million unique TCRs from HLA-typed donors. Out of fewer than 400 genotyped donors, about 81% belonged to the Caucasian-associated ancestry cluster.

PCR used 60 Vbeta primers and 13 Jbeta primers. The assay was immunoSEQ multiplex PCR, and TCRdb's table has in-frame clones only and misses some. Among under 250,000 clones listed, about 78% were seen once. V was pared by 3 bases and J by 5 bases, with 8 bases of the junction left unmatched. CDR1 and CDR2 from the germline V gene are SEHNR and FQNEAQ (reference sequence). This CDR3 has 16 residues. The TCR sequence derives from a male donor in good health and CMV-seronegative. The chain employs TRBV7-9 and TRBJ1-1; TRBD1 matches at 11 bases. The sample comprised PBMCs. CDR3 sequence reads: CASSLWAGQGETEAFF. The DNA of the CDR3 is TGTGCCAGCAGCTTGTGGGCGGGACAGGGGGAAACTGAAGCTTTCTTT.